The rows below give T cell receptor beta chains drawn from one sample of a study of cytomegalovirus exposure and HLA in healthy donors. Here immunoSEQ multiplex PCR was the method, and the copy in TCRdb shows in-frame clones only, minus some. The sample has roughly 250,000 clones, 90% seen once. Sequencing was done on a sample of PBMCs. These receptors originate from a woman aged 18-29 years in good health and CMV-seronegative. CDR3s include the opening cysteine and the closing phenylalanine or tryptophan. Rows may omit the clone size; those that give it use once, few, many or a size class.

v_call: TRBV4-3; clone_size: once; cdr3_aa: CASSQEWTLWYNEQFF
v_call: TRBV5-3; clone_size: .; cdr3_aa: CARSFLQGHGGYTF
v_call: TRBV19; clone_size: .; cdr3_aa: CASSMKFLGEQYF
v_call: TRBV25-1; clone_size: .; cdr3_aa: CASSDQRRLAGAEETQYF
v_call: TRBV4-3; clone_size: .; cdr3_aa: CASSGWTSDEPDTQYF
v_call: TRBV10-3; clone_size: .; cdr3_aa: CAISDRTSESGDTQYF
v_call: TRBV6-5; clone_size: .; cdr3_aa: CASSYTQGALQETQYF
v_call: TRBV7-2; clone_size: .; cdr3_aa: CASSPPGVPYEQYF
v_call: TRBV28; clone_size: .; cdr3_aa: CASSSDRGATEKLFF
v_call: TRBV19; clone_size: once; cdr3_aa: CASSILANEQFF
v_call: TRBV6-1; clone_size: .; cdr3_aa: CASRGQGSSNYGYTF
v_call: TRBV7-7; clone_size: .; cdr3_aa: CASSLGAGGFTDTQYF
v_call: TRBV4-1; clone_size: .; cdr3_aa: CASSQENGFPQPQHF
v_call: TRBV5-6; clone_size: .; cdr3_aa: CASSLGHTDYGYTF
v_call: TRBV5-6; clone_size: .; cdr3_aa: CASSLWDTQETQYF
v_call: TRBV27; clone_size: .; cdr3_aa: CASSSEPYGLAGTDTQYF
v_call: TRBV27; clone_size: .; cdr3_aa: CASSLGGDYGYTF
v_call: TRBV11-2; clone_size: .; cdr3_aa: CASTGQPKGNTIYF
v_call: TRBV27; clone_size: .; cdr3_aa: CASSLTEDNSPLHF
v_call: TRBV28; clone_size: .; cdr3_aa: CASSLGDRGYEQPQHF
v_call: TRBV27; clone_size: once; cdr3_aa: CASSSPPSGSSYNEQFF
v_call: TRBV11-2; clone_size: .; cdr3_aa: CASSLVAGGRSSYNEQFF
v_call: TRBV6-5; clone_size: .; cdr3_aa: CASSYSPDRIYGYTF
v_call: TRBV5-6; clone_size: .; cdr3_aa: CASSPRDNPAQPQHF
v_call: TRBV27; clone_size: .; cdr3_aa: CASRGQGRTGELFF
v_call: TRBV5-6; clone_size: .; cdr3_aa: CASSLFSGSGLYGYTF
v_call: TRBV9; clone_size: .; cdr3_aa: CASSVEKGATHYGYTF
v_call: TRBV5-4; clone_size: .; cdr3_aa: CASSLNNPGSYNEQFF
v_call: TRBV5-8; clone_size: .; cdr3_aa: CASSLAWGTATGELFF
v_call: TRBV13; clone_size: .; cdr3_aa: CASSPTRTNEKLFF